Detailed here is one TCR beta chain. The antigen is unknown. Donors had nominal health at sampling but likely had unrecorded immune exposures. Researchers ran the PCR with 60 Vbeta and 13 Jbeta primers. Clones were read by immunoSEQ multiplex PCR, and TCRdb kept only the in-frame ones, dropping some. The data contain 200,000 to 250,000 clones, just under 85% of them singletons. Germline loops: CDR1 MNHNS, CDR2 SASEGT. This CDR3 spans 14 amino acids. V lost 3 bases to trimming and J lost 2 bases, with 10 bases between them. This sample stems from a study of cytomegalovirus exposure and HLA in healthy donors. Study details: Most genotyped donors, 81% of 300 to 400, had Caucasian-associated genetic ancestry. Findings and limits, study-wide: Accurate prediction of most subjects' HLA-A and HLA-B alleles from TCR beta sequences was reported. Association of approximately 18,000 TCR beta sequences with HLA alleles was found at 0.05 false discovery rate in a later analysis.

Input material: PBMCs. This chain links TRBV6-1 with TRBJ1-2, with a weak D call TRBD1 (6 bases). This receptor was taken from a woman in her thirties or forties in good health and CMV-seronegative. CDR3 coding DNA: TGTGCCAGCAGTGAGGCAGGGGCGAACTATGGCTACACCTTC. Translating it yields CASSEAGANYGYTF.